Below are 27 T cell receptor beta chains sequenced from a single sample in a study of blood T cell repertoires in COVID-19. Method: immunoSEQ multiplex PCR; TCRdb's copy keeps in-frame clones and lacks some. In the table there are 95,000 to 100,000 clones, 80% to 95% of which are singletons. The sequencing sample was made of peripheral blood. The receptors derive from a man aged 45-60 years with active COVID-19.

The chain couples TRBV9 to TRBJ2-4, with 8 bases aligning to TRBD2. The ends lost 4 bases at V and 9 bases at J; junction bases unmatched: 15. The CDR3 is 16 amino acids. Germline values: CDR1 SGDLS, CDR2 YYNGEE. CDR3 region: CASSPIPGTRQGIQYF. Written as DNA, the CDR3 is TGTGCCAGCAGCCCAATTCCTGGGACTAGGCAAGGCATTCAGTACTTC.

The chain couples TRBV6-5 to TRBJ2-1; 8 bases align to TRBD2. Germline CDR1 reads MNHEY; CDR2 reads SVGAGI. This CDR3 has 14 residues. V trimming: 2 bases; J trimming: 10 bases; junction bases outside the gene matches: 7. The CDR3: CASSYEPTSGEQFF. The CDR3 DNA reads TGTGCCAGCAGTTACGAGCCAACTAGCGGCGAGCAGTTCTTC.

V gene TRBV5-1 combines with J gene TRBJ2-5, with TRBD2 matching over 7 bases. This CDR3 has 18 amino acids. In germline, CDR1 is SGHRS, CDR2 YFSETQ. The V and J ends lost 0 bases and 4 bases, in that order; junction bases with no gene match: 15. CDR3 sequence: CASSLALVGEGPGETQYF. In DNA, the CDR3 is TGCGCCAGCAGCTTGGCCCTAGTGGGGGAGGGCCCGGGAGAGACCCAGTACTTC.

The chain joins TRBV6-5 to TRBJ2-1; the match to TRBD2 covers 12 bases. This CDR3 has 15 residues. The J segment lost 10 bases and the V segment lost 7 bases, leaving 11 bases of the junction unmatched. Germline V gives CDR1 MNHEY, CDR2 SVGAGI. CDR3 residues: CASTATSGSNSEQFF. The CDR3, as DNA: TGTGCCAGCACCGCGACTAGCGGGAGTAATAGCGAGCAGTTCTTC.

This sequence joins TRBV28 and TRBJ1-3; TRBD1 aligns across 7 bases. The V gene's germline CDR1 is MDHEN and CDR2 SYDVKM. With V trimmed by 11 bases and J by 3 bases, 7 bases remained unmatched. The CDR3 is 13 amino acids. Here the CDR3 DNA reads TGTGCCGGTAGGGGGCTAAGTGGAAACACCATATATTTT. Translation gives CAGRGLSGNTIYF.

The CDR3 DNA reads TGTGCCAGCACCAGGGGGATCGACTATGGCTACACCTTC. Translating gives CASTRGIDYGYTF. The chain links TRBV6-5 to TRBJ1-2; 7 bases map to TRBD1. This CDR3 is 13 amino acids long. V was clipped by 7 bases and J by 3 bases; unmatched bases: 5. Germline CDR1 reads MNHEY; CDR2 reads SVGAGI.

The chain links TRBV7-5 to TRBJ2-5; the D call TRBD2 from the table was never checked on the DNA. TRBV7-5 is a known pseudogene. The CDR3 length is 18 residues. The CDR3 spells CARSLIIAFPLGQETQYF. In nucleotides, the CDR3 is TGTGCCAGAAGCTTAATAATAGCGTTCCCCTTGGGCCAAGAGACCCAGTACTTC.

The rearrangement uses TRBV7-9 and TRBJ1-2, with no clear D. V lost 5 bases to trimming and J lost 7 bases, with 14 bases between them. Germline V gives CDR1 SEHNR, CDR2 FQNEAQ (reference sequence). The CDR3 totals 13 residues. CDR3 in DNA: TGTGCCAGCAGCCTGGGAGTAATGAGTGGCTACACCTTC. Encoded protein: CASSLGVMSGYTF.

The genes are TRBV18 and TRBJ1-4, with D possibly matching TRBD1 (6 bases). Between the trimmed V and J ends, which lost 3 bases and 4 bases, there was a span of 21 bases. Germline V gene data show CDR1 as KGHSH and CDR2 as LQKENI. This CDR3 has 18 amino acids. CDR3 region: CASSPRGGSARGNEKLFF. The DNA for the CDR3 is TGTGCCAGCTCACCCCGTGGGGGTTCAGCCAGGGGTAATGAAAAACTGTTTTTT.

The rearrangement links TRBV5-1 to TRBJ2-5; maybe TRBD1 (5 bases). This CDR3 has 14 residues. V gave up 0 bases and J gave up 5 bases, with 11 bases separating them. Per germline, CDR1 SGHRS and CDR2 YFSETQ. The CDR3 DNA reads TGCGCCAGCAGCTTGGCTGGGGCGAGGGAGACCCAGTACTTC. Amino acids: CASSLAGARETQYF.

The chain joins TRBV28 to TRBJ1-2, with 9 bases that match TRBD1. The CDR3 covers 12 residues. The J segment lost 7 bases and the V segment lost 9 bases, leaving 6 bases of the junction unmatched. In germline, CDR1 is MDHEN, CDR2 SYDVKM. The CDR3 region has the DNA TGTGCCAGTACAGGGGGCGGCTCTGGCTACACCTTC. Its protein product is CASTGGGSGYTF.

The CDR3, as DNA: TGTGCCACAAGTCTCGGGACTAGCGGGGGCGAGTACTTC. It translates to CATSLGTSGGEYF. The J gene is TRBJ2-4, the V gene TRBV10-3; TRBD2 matches at 14 bases. The CDR3 consists of 13 residues. CDR1 and CDR2 (germline): ENHRY, SYGVKD. With 10 bases clipped from V and 14 bases from J, the junction kept 10 bases outside the gene matches.

The chain employs TRBV28 and TRBJ2-3, with 8 positions matching TRBD2. J was trimmed by 4 bases and V by 2 bases; bases with no gene match: 5. The CDR3 extends over 15 amino acids. CDR1 is MDHEN and CDR2 is SYDVKM in the germline V gene. CDR3 region: CASSLTGLASDTQYF. Here the CDR3 DNA reads TGTGCCAGCAGTTTAACCGGACTAGCATCAGATACGCAGTATTTT.

The chain is built from TRBV5-4 and TRBJ1-3; possibly TRBD1 for D (6 bases). V was cut by 2 bases and J by 3 bases, with 9 bases left in between. The CDR3 runs 14 residues. The germline V gene encodes CDR1 SGHNT and CDR2 YYREEE (reference sequence). CDR3 sequence reads: CASSFQGSGNTIYF. The DNA of the CDR3 is TGTGCCAGCAGCTTCCAGGGGAGTGGAAACACCATATATTTT.

The chain links TRBV15 to TRBJ2-5; a possible D gene is TRBD2 (5 bases). The V end lost 3 bases, the J end lost 5 bases, and 10 bases lay between the germline ends. The CDR3 totals 13 residues. The germline CDR1 and CDR2 sequences are LNHNV and YYDKDF (reference sequence). CDR3: CATSSGGGETQYF. The CDR3 DNA sequence: TGTGCCACCAGCAGCGGAGGCGGGGAGACCCAGTACTTC.

The chain links TRBV5-4 to TRBJ1-5; 7 bases agree with TRBD1. Germline CDR1 reads SGHNT; CDR2 reads YYREEE (reference sequence). The trim removed 3 bases at V and 7 bases at J, leaving 4 bases unmatched. The CDR3 runs 13 residues. The CDR3 region is CASSSTGDQPQHF. In DNA form, the CDR3 reads TGTGCCAGCAGCTCCACAGGGGACCAGCCCCAGCATTTT.

The rearrangement uses TRBV7-8 and TRBJ1-1; 9 nucleotides agree with TRBD1. There are 15 residues in the CDR3. Unmatched junction bases numbered 7, after V lost 5 bases and J lost 3 bases. Germline CDR1 reads SGHVS; CDR2 reads FQNEAQ. CDR3 coding DNA: TGTGCCAGCAGCAGAACAGGGGGCGTAGACACTGAAGCTTTCTTT. It encodes CASSRTGGVDTEAFF.

The V and J genes are TRBV6-5 and TRBJ2-7, with 7 positions matching TRBD2. The CDR3 runs 13 residues. Germline assignment: CDR1 MNHEY and CDR2 SVGAGI. Unmatched junction bases numbered 5, after V lost 8 bases and J lost 1 base. In nucleotides, the CDR3 is TGTGCCAGCGGCAACGGGGGGTCCTACGAGCAGTACTTC. Translated, it gives CASGNGGSYEQYF.

This chain uses TRBV18 with TRBJ2-7, with 11 bases matching TRBD2. This CDR3 contains 16 residues. After removal of 4 bases from V and 2 bases from J, the junction contained 7 bases not matched to a gene. Germline V gene sequence: CDR1 KGHSH, CDR2 LQKENI. DNA of the CDR3: TGTGCCAGCTCACAGGGACTAGCGGCGGGAACCTACGAGCAGTACTTC. Protein product: CASSQGLAAGTYEQYF. Full variable domain (missing parts from reference TRBV18 and TRBJ2-7): NAGVMQNPRHLVRRRGQEARLRCSPMKGHSHVYWYRQLPEEGLKFMVYLQKENIIDESGMPKERFSAEFPKEGPSILRIQQVVRGDSAAYFCASSQGLAAGTYEQYFGPGTRLTVT.

The chain couples TRBV9 to TRBJ1-1; D may be TRBD1 (6 bases). There are 15 residues in the CDR3. The germline V and J ends were trimmed by 4 bases and 3 bases, with 16 bases remaining between them. Germline CDR1 is SGDLS and CDR2 is YYNGEE. The CDR3, as DNA: TGTGCCAGCAGCAGACACAGGGAGAGCCACACTGAAGCTTTCTTT. Translating gives CASSRHRESHTEAFF.

The chain couples TRBV6-6 to TRBJ1-1, with 9 nucleotides matching TRBD1. From germline, CDR1 is MNHNY and CDR2 SVGAGI (reference sequence). The CDR3 covers 15 residues. J was trimmed by 6 bases and V by 5 bases; bases with no gene match: 10. Written as DNA, the CDR3 is TGTGCCAGCAGTCGACCGGGACAGGGATTTCCTGAAGCTTTCTTT. This gives the protein CASSRPGQGFPEAFF.

This sequence joins TRBV28 and TRBJ2-3; TRBD2 agrees at 7 bases. This CDR3 has 15 residues. Germline assignment: CDR1 MDHEN and CDR2 SYDVKM. The J segment lost 2 bases and the V segment lost 7 bases, leaving 9 bases of the junction unmatched. The CDR3 loop reads CASTLPGRNTDTQYF. CDR3 bases: TGTGCCAGCACTCTTCCCGGGAGGAACACAGATACGCAGTATTTT. The whole variable domain, remainder taken from reference TRBV28 and TRBJ2-3, is DVKVTQSSRYLVKRTGEKVFLECVQDMDHENMFWYRQDPGLGLRLIYFSYDVKMKEKGDIPEGYSVSREKKERFSLILESASTNQTSMYLCASTLPGRNTDTQYFGPGTRLTVL.

The rearrangement uses TRBV19 and TRBJ2-3; 11 bases match TRBD2. The V gene's germline CDR1 is LNHDA and CDR2 SQIVND (reference sequence). The V and J ends lost 6 bases and 4 bases, in that order; junction bases with no gene match: 6. The CDR3 is made up of 15 amino acids. CDR3 amino acids: CASRASGRRADTQYF. The CDR3 region has the DNA TGTGCCAGTAGGGCTAGCGGGAGGCGGGCAGATACGCAGTATTTT. Variable domain in full (rest from reference TRBV19 and TRBJ2-3): DGGITQSPKYLFRKEGQNVTLSCEQNLNHDAMYWYRQDPGQGLRLIYYSQIVNDFQKGDIAEGYSVSREKKESFPLTVTSAQKNPTAFYLCASRASGRRADTQYFGPGTRLTVL.

The rearrangement links TRBV7-8 to TRBJ1-5; 8 bases agree with TRBD1. Germline loops: CDR1 SGHVS, CDR2 FQNEAQ. This CDR3 has 17 residues. The V segment lost 7 bases and the J segment 1 base; nucleotides outside the gene matches: 12. The CDR3 region is CASILGRGLVSNQPQHF. CDR3 bases: TGTGCCAGCATCCTGGGCAGGGGGCTTGTGAGCAATCAGCCCCAGCATTTT.

The rearrangement links TRBV15 to TRBJ1-5; 10 nucleotides line up with TRBD1. Germline-derived CDR1 and CDR2 are LNHNV and YYDKDF (reference sequence). V was clipped by 4 bases and J by 6 bases; unmatched bases: 9. This CDR3 contains 16 residues. The CDR3, as DNA: TGTGCCACCAGCAAGCTCGACAGGGGGCTTGGTCAGCCCCAGCATTTT. As protein: CATSKLDRGLGQPQHF.

The chain has TRBV20-1 and TRBJ1-6; no reliable D call. CDR3 length: 10 residues. The germline V gene encodes CDR1 DFQATT and CDR2 SNEGSKA (reference sequence). CDR3 coding DNA: TGCACCCCTTCCCATTCACCCCTCCACTTT. The encoded protein is CTPSHSPLHF.

This clone has more than one count but fewer than ten. This sequence joins TRBV19 and TRBJ1-1, with D possibly TRBD1 on 6 matching bases. V dropped 3 bases and J dropped 0 bases, with 17 bases sitting between them. The CDR3 runs 17 residues. In germline, CDR1 is LNHDA, CDR2 SQIVND (reference sequence). CDR3 nucleotide sequence: TGTGCCAGTAGTATGAACGGGTGGACAGCCATGAACACTGAAGCTTTCTTT. Amino acid sequence: CASSMNGWTAMNTEAFF.